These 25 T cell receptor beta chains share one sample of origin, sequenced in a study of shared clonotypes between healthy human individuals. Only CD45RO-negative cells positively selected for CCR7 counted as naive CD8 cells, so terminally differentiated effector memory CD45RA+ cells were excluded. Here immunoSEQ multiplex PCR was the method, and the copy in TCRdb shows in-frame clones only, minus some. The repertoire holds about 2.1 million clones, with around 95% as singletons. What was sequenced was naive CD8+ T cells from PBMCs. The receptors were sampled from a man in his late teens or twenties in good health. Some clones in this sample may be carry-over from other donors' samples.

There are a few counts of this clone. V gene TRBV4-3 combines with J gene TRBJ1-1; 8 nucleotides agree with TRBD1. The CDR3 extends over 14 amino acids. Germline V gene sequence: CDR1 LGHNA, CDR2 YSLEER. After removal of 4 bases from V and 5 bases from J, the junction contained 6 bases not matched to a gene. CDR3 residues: CASSRGTGGTEAFF. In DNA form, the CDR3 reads TGCGCCAGCAGCCGAGGGACAGGAGGAACTGAAGCTTTCTTT.

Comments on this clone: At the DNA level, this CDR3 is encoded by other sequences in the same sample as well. The CDR3 coding sequence is TGTGCCAGCAGTGACTCCTACAATGAGCAGTTCTTC. Protein product: CASSDSYNEQFF. V usage is TRBV25-1 and J usage is TRBJ2-1; D call uncertain. Germline CDR1 MGHDK, CDR2 SYGVNS. Trimming shortened V by 3 bases and J by 0 bases, and 0 bases separated the two germline ends. The CDR3 covers 12 residues.

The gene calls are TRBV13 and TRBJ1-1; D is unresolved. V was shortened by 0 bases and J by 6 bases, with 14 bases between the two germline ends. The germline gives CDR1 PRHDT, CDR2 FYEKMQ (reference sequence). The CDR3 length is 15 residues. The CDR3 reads CASSLGLGRAPEAFF. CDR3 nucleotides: TGTGCCAGCAGCTTAGGCCTTGGGAGGGCCCCTGAAGCTTTCTTT.

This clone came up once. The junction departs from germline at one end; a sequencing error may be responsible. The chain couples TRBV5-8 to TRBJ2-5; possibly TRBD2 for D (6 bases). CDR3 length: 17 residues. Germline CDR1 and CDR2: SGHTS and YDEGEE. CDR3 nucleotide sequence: TGTGCCAGCACCACTCGCCTGGGGCGGGAAACAAGAGAGGCCCAGTACTTC. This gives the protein CASTTRLGRETREAQYF.

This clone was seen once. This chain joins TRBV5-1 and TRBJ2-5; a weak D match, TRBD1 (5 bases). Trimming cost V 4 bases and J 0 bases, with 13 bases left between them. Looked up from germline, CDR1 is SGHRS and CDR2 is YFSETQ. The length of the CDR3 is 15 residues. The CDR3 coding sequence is TGCGCCAGCAGCCCAGGGTTGGGGTACCAAGAGACCCAGTACTTC. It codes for CASSPGLGYQETQYF.

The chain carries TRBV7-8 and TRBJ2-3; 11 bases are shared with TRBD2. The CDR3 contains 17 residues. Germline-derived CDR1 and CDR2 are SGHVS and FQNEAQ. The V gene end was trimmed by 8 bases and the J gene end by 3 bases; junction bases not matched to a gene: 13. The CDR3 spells CASAFGASGRSTDTQYF. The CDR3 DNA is TGTGCCAGCGCCTTTGGGGCTAGCGGGAGGTCGACAGATACGCAGTATTTT.

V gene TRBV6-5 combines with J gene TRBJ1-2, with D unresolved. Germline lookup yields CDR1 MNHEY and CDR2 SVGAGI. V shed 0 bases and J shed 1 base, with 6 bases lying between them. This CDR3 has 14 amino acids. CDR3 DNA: TGTGCCAGCAGTTACTCCTTCGGTAACTATGGCTACACCTTC. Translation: CASSYSFGNYGYTF.

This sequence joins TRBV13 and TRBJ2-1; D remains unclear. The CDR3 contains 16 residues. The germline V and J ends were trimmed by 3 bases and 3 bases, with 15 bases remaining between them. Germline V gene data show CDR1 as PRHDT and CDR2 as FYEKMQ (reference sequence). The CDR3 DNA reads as TGTGCCAGCAGCTTCGGTGAAGTGGCAAACTACAATGAGCAGTTCTTC. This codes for CASSFGEVANYNEQFF.

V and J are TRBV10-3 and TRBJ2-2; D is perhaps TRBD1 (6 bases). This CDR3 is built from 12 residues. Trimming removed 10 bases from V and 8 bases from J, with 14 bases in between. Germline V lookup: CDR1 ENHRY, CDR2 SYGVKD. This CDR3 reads CATLQGSGELFF. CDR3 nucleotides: TGTGCCACCCTACAGGGCTCTGGGGAGCTGTTTTTT.

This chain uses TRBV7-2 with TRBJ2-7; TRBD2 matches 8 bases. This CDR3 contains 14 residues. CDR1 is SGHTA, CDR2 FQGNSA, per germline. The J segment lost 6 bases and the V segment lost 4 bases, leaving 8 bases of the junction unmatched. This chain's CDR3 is CASSSETSASEQYF. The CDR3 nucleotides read TGTGCCAGCAGCTCCGAGACTAGCGCATCCGAGCAGTACTTC. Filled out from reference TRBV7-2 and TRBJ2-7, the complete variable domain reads GAGVSQSPSNKVTEKGKDVELRCDPISGHTALYWYRQSLGQGLEFLIYFQGNSAPDKSGLPSDRFSAERTGGSVSTLTIQRTQQEDSAVYLCASSSETSASEQYFGPGTRLTVT.

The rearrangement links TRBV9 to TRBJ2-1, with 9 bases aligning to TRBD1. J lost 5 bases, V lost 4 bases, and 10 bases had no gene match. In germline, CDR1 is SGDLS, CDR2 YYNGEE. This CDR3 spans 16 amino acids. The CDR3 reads CASSPLRDRANNEQFF. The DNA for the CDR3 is TGTGCCAGCAGCCCCCTCCGGGACAGGGCAAACAATGAGCAGTTCTTC.

CDR3 loop: CASSFPRSSYEQYF. In nucleotides, the CDR3 is TGTGCCAGCAGCTTCCCCCGAAGCTCCTACGAGCAGTACTTC. V usage is TRBV11-2 and J usage is TRBJ2-7; D is ambiguous. Trimming removed 3 bases at V and 0 bases at J, with 9 bases between. The CDR3 has 14 residues. Germline CDR1 SGHAT, CDR2 FQNNGV.

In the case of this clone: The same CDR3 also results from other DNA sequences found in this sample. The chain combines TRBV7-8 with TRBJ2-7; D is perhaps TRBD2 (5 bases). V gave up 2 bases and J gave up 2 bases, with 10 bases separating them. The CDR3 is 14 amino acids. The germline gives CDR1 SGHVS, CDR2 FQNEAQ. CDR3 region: CASSLRGTTYEQYF. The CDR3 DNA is TGTGCCAGCAGCTTACGGGGAACCACCTACGAGCAGTACTTC. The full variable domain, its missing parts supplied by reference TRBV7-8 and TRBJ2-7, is GAGVSQSPRYKVAKRGQDVALRCDPISGHVSLFWYQQALGQGPEFLTYFQNEAQLDKSGLPSDRFFAERPEGSVSTLKIQRTQQEDSAVYLCASSLRGTTYEQYFGPGTRLTVT.

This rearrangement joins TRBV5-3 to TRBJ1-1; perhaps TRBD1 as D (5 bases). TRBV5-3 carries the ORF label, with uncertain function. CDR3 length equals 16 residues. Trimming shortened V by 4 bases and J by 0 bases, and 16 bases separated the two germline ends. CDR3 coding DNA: TGTGCCAGAAGCCAGCGGGACCATGGGGTGAACACTGAAGCTTTCTTT. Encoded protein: CARSQRDHGVNTEAFF.

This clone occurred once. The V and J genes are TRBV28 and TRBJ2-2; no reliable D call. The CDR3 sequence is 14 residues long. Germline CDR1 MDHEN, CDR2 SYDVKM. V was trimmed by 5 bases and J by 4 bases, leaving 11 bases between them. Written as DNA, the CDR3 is TGTGCCAGCAGTCCCCGACTGGGCACCGGGGAGCTGTTTTTT. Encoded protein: CASSPRLGTGELFF.

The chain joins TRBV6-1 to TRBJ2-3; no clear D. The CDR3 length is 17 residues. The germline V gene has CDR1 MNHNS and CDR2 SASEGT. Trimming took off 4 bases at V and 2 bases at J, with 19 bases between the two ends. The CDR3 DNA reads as TGTGCCAGCAGTGTTGCCCGACGGTCCGCAATCACAGATACGCAGTATTTT. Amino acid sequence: CASSVARRSAITDTQYF.

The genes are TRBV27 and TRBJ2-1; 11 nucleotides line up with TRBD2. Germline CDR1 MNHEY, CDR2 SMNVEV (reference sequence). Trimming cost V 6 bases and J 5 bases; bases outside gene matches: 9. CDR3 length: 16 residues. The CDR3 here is CASRPPGLAVDNEQFF. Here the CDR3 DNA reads TGTGCCAGCAGGCCCCCGGGACTAGCGGTAGACAATGAGCAGTTCTTC.

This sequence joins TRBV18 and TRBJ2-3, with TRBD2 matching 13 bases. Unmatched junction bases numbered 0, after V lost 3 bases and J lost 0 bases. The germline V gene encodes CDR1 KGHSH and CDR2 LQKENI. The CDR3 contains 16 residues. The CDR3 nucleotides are TGTGCCAGCTCACCGGGACTAGCGGGGAGCACAGATACGCAGTATTTT. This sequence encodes CASSPGLAGSTDTQYF. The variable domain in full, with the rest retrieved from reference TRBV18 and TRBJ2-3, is NAGVMQNPRHLVRRRGQEARLRCSPMKGHSHVYWYRQLPEEGLKFMVYLQKENIIDESGMPKERFSAEFPKEGPSILRIQQVVRGDSAAYFCASSPGLAGSTDTQYFGPGTRLTVL.

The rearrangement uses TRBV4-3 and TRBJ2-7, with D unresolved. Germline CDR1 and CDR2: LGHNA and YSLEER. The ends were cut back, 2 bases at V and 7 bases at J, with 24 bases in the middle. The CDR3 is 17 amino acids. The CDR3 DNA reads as TGCGCCAGCAGCCAAAGCACCCGTGTCCTGATCCGCCGAGAGCAGTACTTC. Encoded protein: CASSQSTRVLIRREQYF.

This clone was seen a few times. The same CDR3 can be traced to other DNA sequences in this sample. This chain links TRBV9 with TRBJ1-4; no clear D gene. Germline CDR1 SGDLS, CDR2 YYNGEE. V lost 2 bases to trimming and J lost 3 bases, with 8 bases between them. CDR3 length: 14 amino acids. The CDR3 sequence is CASSVSGANEKLFF. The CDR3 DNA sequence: TGTGCCAGCAGCGTTTCGGGTGCTAATGAAAAACTGTTTTTT.

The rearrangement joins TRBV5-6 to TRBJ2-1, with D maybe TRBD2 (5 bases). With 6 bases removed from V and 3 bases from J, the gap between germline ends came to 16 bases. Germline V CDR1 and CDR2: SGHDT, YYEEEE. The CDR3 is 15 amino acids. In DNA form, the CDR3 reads TGTGCCAGCACTGCCGGGGTGACACTCTACAATGAGCAGTTCTTC. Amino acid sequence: CASTAGVTLYNEQFF.

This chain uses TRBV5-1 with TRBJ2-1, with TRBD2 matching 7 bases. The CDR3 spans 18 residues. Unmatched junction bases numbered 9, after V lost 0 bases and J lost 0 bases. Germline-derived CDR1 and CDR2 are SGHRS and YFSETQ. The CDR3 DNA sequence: TGCGCCAGCAGCTTGGCGGCTAGCGGAGACACCTCCTACAATGAGCAGTTCTTC. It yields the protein CASSLAASGDTSYNEQFF.

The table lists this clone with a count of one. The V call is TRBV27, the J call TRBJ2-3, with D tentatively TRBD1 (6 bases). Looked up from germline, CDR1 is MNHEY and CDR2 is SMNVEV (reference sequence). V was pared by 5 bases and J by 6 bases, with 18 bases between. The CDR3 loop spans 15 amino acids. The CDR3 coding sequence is TGTGCCAGCAGTGCTACAGGGCCGTCGGCCGATACGCAGTATTTT. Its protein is CASSATGPSADTQYF.

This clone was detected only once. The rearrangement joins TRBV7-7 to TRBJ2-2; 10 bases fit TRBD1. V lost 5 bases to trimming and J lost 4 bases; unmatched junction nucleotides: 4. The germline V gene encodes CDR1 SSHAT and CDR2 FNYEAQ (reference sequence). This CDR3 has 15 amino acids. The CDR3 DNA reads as TGTGCCAGCAGCGTGGACAGGGGGGCCACCGGGGAGCTGTTTTTT. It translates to CASSVDRGATGELFF.

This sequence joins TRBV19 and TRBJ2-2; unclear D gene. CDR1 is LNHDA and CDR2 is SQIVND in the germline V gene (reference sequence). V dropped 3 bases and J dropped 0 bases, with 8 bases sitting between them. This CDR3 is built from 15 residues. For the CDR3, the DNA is TGTGCCAGTAGTATCGGGTTTGCGAACACCGGGGAGCTGTTTTTT. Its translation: CASSIGFANTGELFF.